This paragraph covers one T cell receptor (beta chain) sequence. Investigators took about 9.2 milliliters of peripheral blood from every donor. A second about 7 to 11 cycle PCR used barcoded and J-beta primers. Via MiXCR, TCRdb re-called the 5' RACE reads, giving one row per CDR3 protein. The table includes about 670,000 distinct CDR3 sequences, approximately 40% detected once. The data were obtained in a study of blood T cells in healthy people across ages. Germline assignment: CDR1 SGHDN and CDR2 FVKESK. V gave up 0 bases and J gave up 2 bases, with 9 bases separating them. The CDR3 consists of 15 residues.

This receptor was obtained from an older man in good health. The sequenced sample was blood. This chain links TRBV14 with TRBJ2-3; D not resolved. The CDR3 reads CASSQDPYITDTQYF. The CDR3 nucleotides are TGTGCCAGCAGCCAAGACCCCTACATCACAGATACGCAGTATTTT.